These T cell receptor beta chains were read from a single sample in a study of blood T cells in healthy people across ages. TCRdb used MiXCR to reprocess the 5' RACE reads, holding one entry per CDR3 protein. This sample has about 1,500,000 distinct CDR3 sequences; 28% occur once, and the top ten carry roughly 8.2%. Sequencing input: blood. Receptors originate from a woman aged 25 to 39 in good health. CDR3s include the opening cysteine and the closing phenylalanine or tryptophan. A D gene is named only where the DNA matches it firmly. Not all rows give a size; the values are once, few, many and, for expanded clones, a class.

v_call	j_call	d_call	clone_size	cdr3_length	cdr3_nt	cdr3_aa
TRBV15	TRBJ2-7	TRBD1	many	15	TGTGCCACCAGTGTCTACAGGACAGGGTTTTACGAGCAGTACTTC	CATSVYRTGFYEQYF
TRBV2	TRBJ1-5	TRBD1	few	15	TGTGCCAGCAGTGATAACAGGGGCGAAAATCAGCCCCAGCATTTT	CASSDNRGENQPQHF
TRBV7-6	TRBJ2-1	.	.	12	TGTGCCTGCAGCTGGAGGGGAGGTGAGCAGTTCTTC	CACSWRGGEQFF
TRBV29-1	TRBJ2-7	TRBD1	.	13	TGCAGCGTCGGACAGGGGGGGGCCTACGAGCAGTACTTC	CSVGQGGAYEQYF
TRBV12-3/TRBV12-4	TRBJ2-5	.	.	14	TGTGCCAGCAGTCGCAGGGGGACTGACGAGACCCAGTACTTC	CASSRRGTDETQYF
TRBV29-1	TRBJ2-1	.	many	13	TGCAGCGTTGGGAATTGGGGCTACAATGAGCAGTTCTTC	CSVGNWGYNEQFF
TRBV6-5	TRBJ2-7	TRBD2	many	16	TGTGCCAGCAGTAACGTAGCGGGAGGACCGACCTACGAGCAGTACTTC	CASSNVAGGPTYEQYF
TRBV5-1	TRBJ2-1	.	.	14	TGCGCCAGCTGGCGGGACAGAAGGAGCAATGAGCAGTTCTTC	CASWRDRRSNEQFF
TRBV28	TRBJ1-1	.	.	15	TGTGCCAGCAACTCTGACAAGGGAAGTCTCACTGAAGCTTTCTTT	CASNSDKGSLTEAFF
TRBV12-3/TRBV12-4	TRBJ2-3	.	.	13	TGTGTCAGCGGTGAGGGGCACACAGATACGCAGTATTTT	CVSGEGHTDTQYF
TRBV12-3/TRBV12-4	TRBJ1-1	.	few	15	TGTGCCAGCAGCCTCCTCAGGGGCATGAACACTGAAGCTTTCTTT	CASSLLRGMNTEAFF
TRBV3-1	TRBJ2-5	.	.	14	TGTGCCAGCAGCCAAAGGACAGTCCAAGAGACCCGGTACTTC	CASSQRTVQETRYF
TRBV29-1	TRBJ1-2	.	few	12	TGCAGCGTTGGGGAAGAGTCCTATGGCTACACCTTC	CSVGEESYGYTF
TRBV5-1	TRBJ1-1	TRBD1	.	15	TGCGCCAGCTCGGGACAGGTCCATAGTGGCACTGAAGCTTTCTTT	CASSGQVHSGTEAFF
TRBV20-1	TRBJ2-4	.	many	13	TGCAGTGCTGGGGACTCCCCGGCGAACATTCAGTACTTC	CSAGDSPANIQYF
TRBV5-6	TRBJ1-2	.	many	12	TGTGCCAGCCACACACAGGACTATGGCTACACCTTC	CASHTQDYGYTF
TRBV6-5	TRBJ2-1	.	.	16	TGTGCCAGCAGTTACTCCGCAGGCAGGGTGTACAATGAGCAGTTCTTC	CASSYSAGRVYNEQFF
TRBV5-1	TRBJ2-3	TRBD2	few	15	TGCGCCAGCAGCTTTGGCGGGGGGAACACAGATACGCAGTATTTT	CASSFGGGNTDTQYF
TRBV20-1	TRBJ2-7	TRBD2	.	15	TGCAGTGCTAGAGATAGTCCTAGCGGGAGCCACGAGCAGTACTTC	CSARDSPSGSHEQYF
TRBV10-3	TRBJ1-2	.	few	15	TGTGCCATCAGTGGTGAGACAGCTTCGGCCTATGGCTACACCTTC	CAISGETASAYGYTF
TRBV10-3	TRBJ2-2	TRBD1	.	15	TGTGCCATCAGGGAACAGGGGGCGAACACCGGGGAGCTGTTTTTT	CAIREQGANTGELFF
TRBV10-2	TRBJ2-1	TRBD2	few	16	TGCGCCAGCAGTGAGTCGGGTCTAGCGGGAGGCGGTGAGCAGTTCTTC	CASSESGLAGGGEQFF
TRBV11-2	TRBJ2-1	TRBD2	few	16	TGTGTCAGCAGACGACAAACAGGGACTAGCGTCGATGAGCAGTTCTTC	CVSRRQTGTSVDEQFF
TRBV25-1	TRBJ1-1	.	.	14	TGTGCCAGCACCGAATCGGCAGGGAACACTGAAGCTTTCTTT	CASTESAGNTEAFF
TRBV12-3/TRBV12-4	TRBJ1-1	.	few	13	TGTGCCAGCAGTGAAGAGACAGTCTCCAAAGCTTTCTTT	CASSEETVSKAFF
TRBV7-2	TRBJ1-2	.	.	17	TGTGCCAGCAGCTTAGTTTATCTGGACAGATCAAACTATGGCTACACCTTC	CASSLVYLDRSNYGYTF
TRBV10-1	TRBJ2-3	TRBD2	.	14	TGCGCCAGCATTAGCGGGGCTGTCACAGATACGCAGTATTTT	CASISGAVTDTQYF
TRBV5-5	TRBJ1-4	.	few	14	TGTGCCAGCAGCGAGGGAATGGCTAATGAAGAACTGTTTTTT	CASSEGMANEELFF
TRBV5-5	TRBJ1-2	.	.	14	TGTGCCAGCAGCGCTGACGAGTACGCTTATGGCTACACCTTC	CASSADEYAYGYTF
TRBV29-1	TRBJ2-5	TRBD2	many	14	TGCAGCGTAGGTGGGACTAGCGGCCAAGAGACCCAGTACTTC	CSVGGTSGQETQYF
TRBV2	TRBJ1-2	TRBD1	.	15	TGTGCCAGCAGGAAAGAACAGGGGGTGGGCTATGGCTACACCTTC	CASRKEQGVGYGYTF
TRBV4-2	TRBJ2-1	.	many	14	TGTGCCAGCAGCCAAGAGGAGGAATATCCTAAGCAGTTCTTC	CASSQEEEYPKQFF
TRBV20-1	TRBJ2-1	TRBD2	many	16	TGCAGTGCTACCCGACTAGCGGGGCCCCGAGGTGAGGAGCAGTTCTTC	CSATRLAGPRGEEQFF